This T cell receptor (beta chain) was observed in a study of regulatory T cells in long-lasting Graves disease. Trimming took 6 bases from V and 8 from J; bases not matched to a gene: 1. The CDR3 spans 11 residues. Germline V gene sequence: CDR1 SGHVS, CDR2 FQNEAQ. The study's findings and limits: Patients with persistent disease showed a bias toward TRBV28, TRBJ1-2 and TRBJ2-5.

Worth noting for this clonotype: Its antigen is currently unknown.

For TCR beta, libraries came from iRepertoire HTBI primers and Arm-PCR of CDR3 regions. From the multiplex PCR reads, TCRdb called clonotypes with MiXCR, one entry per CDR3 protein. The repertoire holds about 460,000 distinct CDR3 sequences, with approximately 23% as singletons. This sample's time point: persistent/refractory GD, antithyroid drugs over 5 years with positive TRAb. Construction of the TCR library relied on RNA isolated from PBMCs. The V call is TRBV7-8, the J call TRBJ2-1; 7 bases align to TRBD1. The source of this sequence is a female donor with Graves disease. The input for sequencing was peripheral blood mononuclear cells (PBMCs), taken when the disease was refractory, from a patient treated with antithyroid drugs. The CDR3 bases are TGTGCCAGCAGGAGGGGGCATGAGCAGTTCTTC. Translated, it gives CASRRGHEQFF.